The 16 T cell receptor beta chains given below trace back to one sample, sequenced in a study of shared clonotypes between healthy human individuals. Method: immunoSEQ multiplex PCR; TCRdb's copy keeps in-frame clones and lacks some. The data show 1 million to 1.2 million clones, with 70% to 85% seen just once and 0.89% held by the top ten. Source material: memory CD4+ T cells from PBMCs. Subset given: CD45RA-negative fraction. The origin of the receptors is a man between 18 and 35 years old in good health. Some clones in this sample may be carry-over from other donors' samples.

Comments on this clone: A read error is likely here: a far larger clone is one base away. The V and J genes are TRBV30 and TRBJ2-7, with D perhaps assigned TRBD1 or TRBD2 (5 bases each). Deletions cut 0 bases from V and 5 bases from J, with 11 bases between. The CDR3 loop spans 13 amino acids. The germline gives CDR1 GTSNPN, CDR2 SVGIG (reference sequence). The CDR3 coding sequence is TGTGCCTGGAGTGTACTGGGGGACCACGAGCAGTACTTC. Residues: CAWSVLGDHEQYF.

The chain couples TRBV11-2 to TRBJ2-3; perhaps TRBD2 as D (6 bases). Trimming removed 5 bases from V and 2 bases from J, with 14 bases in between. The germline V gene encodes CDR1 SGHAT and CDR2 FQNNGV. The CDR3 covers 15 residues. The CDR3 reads CASSPKLAATDTQYF. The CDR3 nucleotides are TGTGCCAGCAGCCCCAAATTAGCGGCCACAGATACGCAGTATTTT.

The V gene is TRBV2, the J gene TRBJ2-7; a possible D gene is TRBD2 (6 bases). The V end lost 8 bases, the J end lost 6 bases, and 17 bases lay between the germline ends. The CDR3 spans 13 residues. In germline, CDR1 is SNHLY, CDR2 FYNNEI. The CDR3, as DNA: TGTGCCAGCCTGCGGGACGGGCATTCCGAGCAGTACTTC. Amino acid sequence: CASLRDGHSEQYF.

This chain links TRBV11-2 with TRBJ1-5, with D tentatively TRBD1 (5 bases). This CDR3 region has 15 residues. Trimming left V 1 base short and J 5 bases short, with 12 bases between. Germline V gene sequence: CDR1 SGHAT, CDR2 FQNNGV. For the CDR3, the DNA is TGTGCCAGCAGCTTAGGAGGGGACGGGTATCAGCCCCAGCATTTT. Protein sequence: CASSLGGDGYQPQHF.

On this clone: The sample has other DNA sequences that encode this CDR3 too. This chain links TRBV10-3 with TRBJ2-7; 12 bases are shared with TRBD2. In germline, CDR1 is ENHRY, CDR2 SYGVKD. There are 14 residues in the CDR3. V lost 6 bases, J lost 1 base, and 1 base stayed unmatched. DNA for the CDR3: TGTGCCATCAGCGGGACTAGCGGGTCCTACGAGCAGTACTTC. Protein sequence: CAISGTSGSYEQYF.

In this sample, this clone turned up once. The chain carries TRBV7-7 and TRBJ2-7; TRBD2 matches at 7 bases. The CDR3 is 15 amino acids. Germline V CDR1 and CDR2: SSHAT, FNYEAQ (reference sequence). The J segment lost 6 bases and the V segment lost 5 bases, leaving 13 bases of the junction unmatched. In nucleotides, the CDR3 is TGTGCCAGCAGCCCCATTGGCGGGAGCATGGGCGAGCAGTACTTC. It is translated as CASSPIGGSMGEQYF. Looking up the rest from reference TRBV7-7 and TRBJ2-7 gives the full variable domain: GAGVSQSPRYKVTKRGQDVTLRCDPISSHATLYWYQQALGQGPEFLTYFNYEAQPDKSGLPSDRFSAERPEGSISTLTIQRTEQRDSAMYRCASSPIGGSMGEQYFGPGTRLTVT.

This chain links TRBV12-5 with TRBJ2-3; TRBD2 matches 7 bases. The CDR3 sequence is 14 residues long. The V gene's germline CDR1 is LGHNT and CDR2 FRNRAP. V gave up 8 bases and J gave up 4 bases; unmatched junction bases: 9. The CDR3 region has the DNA TGTGCTAGTACAATGGCGGGAGCTCCAGATACGCAGTATTTT. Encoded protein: CASTMAGAPDTQYF. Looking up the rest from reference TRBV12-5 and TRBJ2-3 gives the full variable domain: DARVTQTPRHKVTEMGQEVTMRCQPILGHNTVFWYRQTMMQGLELLAYFRNRAPLDDSGMPKDRFSAEMPDATLATLKIQPSEPRDSAVYFCASTMAGAPDTQYFGPGTRLTVL.

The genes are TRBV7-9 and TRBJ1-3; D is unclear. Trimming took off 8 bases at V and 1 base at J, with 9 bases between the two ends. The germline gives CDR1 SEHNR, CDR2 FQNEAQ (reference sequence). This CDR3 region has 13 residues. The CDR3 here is CASALGSGNTIYF. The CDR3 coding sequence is TGTGCCAGCGCATTGGGGTCTGGAAACACCATATATTTT.

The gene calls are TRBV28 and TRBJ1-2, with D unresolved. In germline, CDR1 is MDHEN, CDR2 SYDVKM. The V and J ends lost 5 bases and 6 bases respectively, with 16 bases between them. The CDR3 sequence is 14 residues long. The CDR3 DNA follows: TGTGCCAGCAGTCTTCGGCCCACGTTGGATGGCTACACCTTC. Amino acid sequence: CASSLRPTLDGYTF.

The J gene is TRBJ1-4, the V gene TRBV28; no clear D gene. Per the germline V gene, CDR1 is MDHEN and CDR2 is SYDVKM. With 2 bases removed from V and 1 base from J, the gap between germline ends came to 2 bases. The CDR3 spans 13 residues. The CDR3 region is CASSLGTNEKLFF. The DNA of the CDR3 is TGTGCCAGCAGTTTAGGAACTAATGAAAAACTGTTTTTT. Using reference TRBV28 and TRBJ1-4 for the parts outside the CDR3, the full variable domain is DVKVTQSSRYLVKRTGEKVFLECVQDMDHENMFWYRQDPGLGLRLIYFSYDVKMKEKGDIPEGYSVSREKKERFSLILESASTNQTSMYLCASSLGTNEKLFFGSGTQLSVL.

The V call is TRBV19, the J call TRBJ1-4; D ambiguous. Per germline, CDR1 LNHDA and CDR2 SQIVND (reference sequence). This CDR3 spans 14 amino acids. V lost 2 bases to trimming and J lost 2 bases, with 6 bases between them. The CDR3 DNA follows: TGTGCCAGTAGTATACAACGGACTAATGAAAAACTGTTTTTT. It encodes CASSIQRTNEKLFF.

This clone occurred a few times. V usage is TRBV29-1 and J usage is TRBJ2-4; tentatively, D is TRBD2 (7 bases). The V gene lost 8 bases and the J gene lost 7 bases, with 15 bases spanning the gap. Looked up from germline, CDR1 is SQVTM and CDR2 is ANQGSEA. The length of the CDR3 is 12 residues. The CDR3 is CSSREGGNIQYF. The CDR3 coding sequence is TGCAGCTCCAGGGAGGGGGGGAACATTCAGTACTTC. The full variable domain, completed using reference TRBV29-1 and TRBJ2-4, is SAVISQKPSRDICQRGTSLTIQCQVDSQVTMMFWYRQQPGQSLTLIATANQGSEATYESGFVIDKFPISRPNLTFSTLTVSNMSPEDSSIYLCSSREGGNIQYFGAGTRLSVL.

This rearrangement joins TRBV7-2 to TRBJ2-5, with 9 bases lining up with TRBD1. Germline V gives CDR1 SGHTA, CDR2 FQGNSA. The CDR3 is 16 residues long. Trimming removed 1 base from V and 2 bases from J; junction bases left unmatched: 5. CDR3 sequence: CASSLGSDRGQETQYF. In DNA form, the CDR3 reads TGTGCCAGCAGCTTAGGATCCGACAGGGGGCAAGAGACCCAGTACTTC. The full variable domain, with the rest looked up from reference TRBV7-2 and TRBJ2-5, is GAGVSQSPSNKVTEKGKDVELRCDPISGHTALYWYRQSLGQGLEFLIYFQGNSAPDKSGLPSDRFSAERTGGSVSTLTIQRTQQEDSAVYLCASSLGSDRGQETQYFGPGTRLLVL.

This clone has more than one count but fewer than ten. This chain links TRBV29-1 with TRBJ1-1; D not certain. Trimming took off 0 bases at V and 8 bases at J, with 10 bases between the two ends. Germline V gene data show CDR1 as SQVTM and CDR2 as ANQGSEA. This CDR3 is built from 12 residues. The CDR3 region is CSVEDSQVEAFF. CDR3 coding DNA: TGCAGCGTTGAAGATTCCCAGGTCGAAGCTTTCTTT.

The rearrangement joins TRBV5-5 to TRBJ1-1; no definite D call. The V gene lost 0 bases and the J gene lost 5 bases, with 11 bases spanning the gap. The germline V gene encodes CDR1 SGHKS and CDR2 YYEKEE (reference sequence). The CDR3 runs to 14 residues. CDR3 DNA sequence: TGTGCCAGCAGCTTGGCACGTGGGATAACTGAAGCTTTCTTT. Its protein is CASSLARGITEAFF.

CDR3 sequence reads: CASSSLVEETQYF. CDR3 nucleotide sequence: TGTGCCAGTAGTTCTTTAGTGGAAGAGACCCAGTACTTC. This chain links TRBV19 with TRBJ2-5; D is uncertain. Trimming stripped 5 bases from V and 3 bases from J, with 10 bases between. The CDR3 sequence is 13 residues long. Germline loops: CDR1 LNHDA, CDR2 SQIVND (reference sequence). Combining the CDR3 with reference TRBV19 and TRBJ2-5 gives the whole variable domain DGGITQSPKYLFRKEGQNVTLSCEQNLNHDAMYWYRQDPGQGLRLIYYSQIVNDFQKGDIAEGYSVSREKKESFPLTVTSAQKNPTAFYLCASSSLVEETQYFGPGTRLLVL.